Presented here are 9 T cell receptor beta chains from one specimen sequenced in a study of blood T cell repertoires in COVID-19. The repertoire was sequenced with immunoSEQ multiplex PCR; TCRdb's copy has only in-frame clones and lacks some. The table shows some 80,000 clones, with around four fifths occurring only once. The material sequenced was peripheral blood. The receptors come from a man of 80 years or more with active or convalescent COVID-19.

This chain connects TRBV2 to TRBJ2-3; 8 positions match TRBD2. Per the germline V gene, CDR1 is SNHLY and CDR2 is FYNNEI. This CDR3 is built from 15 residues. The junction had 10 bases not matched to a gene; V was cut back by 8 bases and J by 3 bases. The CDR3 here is CASLGVSGVTDTQYF. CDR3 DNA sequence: TGTGCCAGCCTTGGGGTTAGCGGGGTTACAGATACGCAGTATTTT.

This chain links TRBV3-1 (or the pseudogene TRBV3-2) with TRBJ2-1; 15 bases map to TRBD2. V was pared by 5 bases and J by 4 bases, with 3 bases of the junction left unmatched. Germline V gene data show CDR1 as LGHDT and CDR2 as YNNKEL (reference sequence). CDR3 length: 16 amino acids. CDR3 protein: CASSIGLAGGYNEQFF. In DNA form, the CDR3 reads TGTGCCAGCAGCATAGGACTAGCGGGAGGGTACAATGAGCAGTTCTTC.

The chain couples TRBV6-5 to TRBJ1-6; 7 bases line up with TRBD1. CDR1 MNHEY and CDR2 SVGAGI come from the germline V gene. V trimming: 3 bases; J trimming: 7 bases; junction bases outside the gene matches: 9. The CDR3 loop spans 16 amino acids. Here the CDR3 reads CASSYGRQGLNSPLHF. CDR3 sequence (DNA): TGTGCCAGCAGTTATGGCCGACAGGGCCTCAATTCACCCCTCCACTTT.

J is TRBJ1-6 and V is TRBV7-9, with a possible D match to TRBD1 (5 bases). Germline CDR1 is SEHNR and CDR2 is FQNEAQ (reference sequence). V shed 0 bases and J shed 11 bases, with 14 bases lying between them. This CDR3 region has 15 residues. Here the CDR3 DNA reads TGTGCCAGCAGCTTAGCTGGGGGGGTCATGACACCCCTCCACTTT. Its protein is CASSLAGGVMTPLHF.

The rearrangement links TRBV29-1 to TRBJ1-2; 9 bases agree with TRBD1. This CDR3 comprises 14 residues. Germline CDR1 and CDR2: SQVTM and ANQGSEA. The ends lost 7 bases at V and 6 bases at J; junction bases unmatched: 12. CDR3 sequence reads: CSEEDRGSSNGYTF. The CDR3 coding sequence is TGCAGCGAGGAGGACAGGGGTTCGTCGAATGGCTACACCTTC.

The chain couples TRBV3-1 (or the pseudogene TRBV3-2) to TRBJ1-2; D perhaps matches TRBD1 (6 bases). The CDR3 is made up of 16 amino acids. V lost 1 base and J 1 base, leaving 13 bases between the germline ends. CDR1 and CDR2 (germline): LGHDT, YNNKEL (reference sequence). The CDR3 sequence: CASSQARDNHNYGYTF. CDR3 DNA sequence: TGTGCCAGCAGCCAAGCCCGGGACAATCATAACTATGGCTACACCTTC.

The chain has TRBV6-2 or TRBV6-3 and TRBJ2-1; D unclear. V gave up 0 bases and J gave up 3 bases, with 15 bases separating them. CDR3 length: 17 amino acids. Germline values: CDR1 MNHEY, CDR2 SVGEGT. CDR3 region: CASSYSGRGSDYNEQFF. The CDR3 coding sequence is TGTGCCAGCAGTTACTCGGGTAGAGGTTCAGACTACAATGAGCAGTTCTTC.

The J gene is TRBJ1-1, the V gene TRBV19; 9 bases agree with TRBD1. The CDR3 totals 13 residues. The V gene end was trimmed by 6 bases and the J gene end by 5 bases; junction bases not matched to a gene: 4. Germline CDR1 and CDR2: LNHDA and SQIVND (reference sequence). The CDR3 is CASSADRGTEAFF. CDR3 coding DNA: TGTGCCAGTAGCGCGGACAGGGGAACTGAAGCTTTCTTT.

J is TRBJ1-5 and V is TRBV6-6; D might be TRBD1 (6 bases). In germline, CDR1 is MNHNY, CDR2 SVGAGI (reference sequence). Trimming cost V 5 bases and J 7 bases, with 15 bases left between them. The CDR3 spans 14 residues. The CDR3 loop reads CASSPSDSRQPQHF. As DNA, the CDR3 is TGTGCCAGCAGTCCCTCGGACAGTAGACAGCCCCAGCATTTT.